The TCR beta chain described here comes from a study of neurological immune-mediated disorders. General study points: The greatest TCR clonal expansion occurred in HTLV-1-associated myelopathy and the least in multiple sclerosis, which fell below healthy controls. No CDR3 amino acid sequences were shared by expanded clones across subjects, suggesting private repertoires in all groups.

This clonotype was detected many times. The antigen remains unidentified. Each CDR3 protein gets one entry after TCRdb re-called the 5' RACE reads with MiXCR. The sample yields under 45,000 distinct CDR3 sequences, roughly 13% seen once. PBMCs stored at -80 C, numbering 2 million, were the origin of the unsorted libraries. What was sequenced was PBMCs. The clonotype comes from a female donor in good health.

The CDR3 DNA reads TGTGCCAGCAGCCTCTGGGGGGCCAAAAACATTCAGTACTTC. Translated: CASSLWGAKNIQYF. The rearrangement uses TRBV3-1 and TRBJ2-4; D is perhaps TRBD1 or TRBD2 (5 bases each). CDR1 and CDR2 (germline): LGHDT, YNNKEL (reference sequence). CDR3 size: 14 residues. The V gene lost 4 bases and the J gene lost 1 base, with 8 bases spanning the gap. Variable domain in full (rest from reference TRBV3-1 and TRBJ2-4): DTAVSQTPKYLVTQMGNDKSIKCEQNLGHDTMYWYKQDSKKFLKIMFSYNNKELIINETVPNRFSPKSPDKAHLNLHINSLELGDSAVYFCASSLWGAKNIQYFGAGTRLSVL.